This T cell receptor beta chain was sequenced for a study of OX40 agonist ivuxolimab in advanced cancers. Across the whole study: Hepatocellular carcinoma, melanoma, renal cell or head and neck cancer affected the dose-escalation patients.

Sequencing was performed with immunoSEQ multiplex PCR; in TCRdb, only in-frame clones are kept and a portion is missing. The sample carries tens of thousands of clones, 91% recorded once. The receptor comes from an adult with an advanced solid tumor such as melanoma, head and neck, liver or kidney cancer. The material sequenced was CD4+ or CD8+ T cells sorted from blood, taken in a trial of the OX40 agonist ivuxolimab.

CDR3 sequence (DNA): TGTGCCAGCAGCTTACCTAGCGGGGTCCAAGAGACCCAGTACTTC. Translation: CASSLPSGVQETQYF. This chain links TRBV7-9 with TRBJ2-5; 9 bases fit TRBD2. V lost 2 bases, J lost 1 base, and 2 bases stayed unmatched. CDR1 is SEHNR and CDR2 is FQNEAQ in the germline V gene (reference sequence). This CDR3 is 15 amino acids long.